This TCR beta chain appears in the sequencing data of a study of blood T cell dynamics during melanoma immunotherapy. Overall study context: Metastatic melanoma patients received first-line pembrolizumab or nivolumab plus ipilimumab.

With regard to this clone: This same CDR3 is encoded by further DNA sequences in the sample.

Time point denoted: pre-treatment baseline. At 12 weeks after first infusion, RECIST 1.1 defined response for most patients. Prior systemic cancer therapy, immunosuppressant use and other active malignancies excluded patients. Method: immunoSEQ multiplex PCR; TCRdb's copy keeps in-frame clones and lacks some. The table lists about 15,000 clones, approximately 87% of them singletons. The CDR3 loop spans 14 amino acids. CDR1 is LNHDA and CDR2 is SQIVND in the germline V gene (reference sequence). With 6 bases removed from V and 2 bases from J, the gap between germline ends came to 11 bases. The sample was blood, taken from a patient treated with checkpoint blockade. This chain joins TRBV19 and TRBJ1-5, with D possibly being TRBD1 (5 bases). This TCR was sampled from a human donor with melanoma. The CDR3 here is CASRLGTGNQPQHF. DNA of the CDR3: TGTGCCAGTAGACTCGGGACCGGCAATCAGCCCCAGCATTTT.